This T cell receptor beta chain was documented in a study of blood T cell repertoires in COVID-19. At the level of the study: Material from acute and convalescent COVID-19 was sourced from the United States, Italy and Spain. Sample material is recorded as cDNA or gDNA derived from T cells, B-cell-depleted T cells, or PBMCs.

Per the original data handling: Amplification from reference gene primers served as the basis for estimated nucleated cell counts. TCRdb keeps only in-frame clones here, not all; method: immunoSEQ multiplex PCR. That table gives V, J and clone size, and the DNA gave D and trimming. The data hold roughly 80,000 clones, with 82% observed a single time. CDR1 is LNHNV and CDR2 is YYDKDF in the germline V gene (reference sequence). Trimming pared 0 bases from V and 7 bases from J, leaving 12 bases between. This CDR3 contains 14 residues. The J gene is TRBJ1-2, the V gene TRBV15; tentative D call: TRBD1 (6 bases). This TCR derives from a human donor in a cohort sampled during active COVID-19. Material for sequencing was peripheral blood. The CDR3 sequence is CATSREGGSRGYTF. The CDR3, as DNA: TGTGCCACCAGCAGAGAAGGGGGTAGCCGTGGCTACACCTTC. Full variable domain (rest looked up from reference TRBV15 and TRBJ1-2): DAMVIQNPRYQVTQFGKPVTLSCSQTLNHNVMYWYQQKSSQAPKLLFHYYDKDFNNEADTPDNFQSRRPNTSFCFLDIRSPGLGDTAMYLCATSREGGSRGYTFGSGTRLTVV.